These T cell receptor beta chains were read from a single sample in a study of blood T cells in healthy people across ages. TCRdb recomputed calls from the 5' RACE reads with MiXCR, one row per CDR3 protein. The sample gives roughly 2 million distinct CDR3 sequences, about 49% of which show up once; approximately 2.1% is in the top ten. Sequencing was done on a sample of blood. The receptors derive from a woman in her thirties or forties in good health. The CDR3 runs from the conserved cysteine through the conserved F or W. The D gene is left open where the match is weak. Expanded clones are given a class, and other clones once, few, many or no size at all.

clone_size d_call j_call v_call cdr3_nt cdr3_aa
- TRBD1 TRBJ2-7 TRBV27 TGTGCCAGCAGTTTATCAAGACAGGGCCCCCCCTACGAGCAGTACTTC CASSLSRQGPPYEQYF
- - TRBJ2-3 TRBV20-1 TGCAGTGCTAGAGAATCCGGCAGGGTTCTCAGCACAGATACGCAGTATTTT CSARESGRVLSTDTQYF
few TRBD1 TRBJ2-7 TRBV29-1 TGCAGCGTTACCGACAGGGGGCAAAACGAGCAGTACTTC CSVTDRGQNEQYF
- TRBD1 TRBJ2-7 TRBV5-1 TGCGCCAGCAGCTTTGGATGGGGACAGGGGGCCAACGAGCAGTACTTC CASSFGWGQGANEQYF
- - TRBJ2-5 TRBV7-3 TGTGCCAGCAGCTTACGGGGAACAATGGGAGAGACCCAGTACTTC CASSLRGTMGETQYF
- - TRBJ2-7 TRBV5-1 TGCGCCAGCAGCTTGACCAGCGGTGGGATCTCCTACGAGCAGTACTTC CASSLTSGGISYEQYF
few - TRBJ2-7 TRBV6-5 TGTGCCAGCAGTTACTCTGGCTTCCTGACCTACGAGCAGTACTTC CASSYSGFLTYEQYF
- - TRBJ2-1 TRBV7-9 TGTGCCAGCAGCATCGGACCCCACAATGAGCAGTCCTTC CASSIGPHNEQSF
- TRBD1 TRBJ2-7 TRBV27 TGTGCCAGCAGTCTAAAATGGACAGGGGGCTACGAGCAGTACTTC CASSLKWTGGYEQYF
- - TRBJ2-3 TRBV2 TGTGCCAGCAGGGGCAGAACTTTAAGACGGAGCCGCACAGATACGCAGTATTTT CASRGRTLRRSRTDTQYF
- - TRBJ2-7 TRBV4-1 TGCGCCAGCAGGGATGACATGAATGATGGGATTCAGTACTTC CASRDDMNDGIQYF
few TRBD2 TRBJ2-1 TRBV10-3 TGTGCCATCAGTTCTAGCGGGGGTAACAATGAGCAGTTCTTC CAISSSGGNNEQFF
- TRBD2 TRBJ2-5 TRBV6-2/TRBV6-3 TGTGCCAGCAGTTACCCTTCGACTAGCGGAGGGACCCAGTACTTC CASSYPSTSGGTQYF
- TRBD1 TRBJ1-1 TRBV4-3 TGCGCCAGCAGCCAATCTGTCGGACAGGCGAACACTGAAGCTTTCTTT CASSQSVGQANTEAFF
- - TRBJ2-5 TRBV25-1 TGTGCCAGCAAGGGGGCTAGCGGTTCCAGGGCCCAGTACTTC CASKGASGSRAQYF
few - TRBJ2-1 TRBV5-1 TGCGCCAGCAGTGCCGGCTTTTGGGGCTATGAGCAGTTCTTC CASSAGFWGYEQFF
- TRBD1 TRBJ1-5 TRBV4-1 TGCGCCAGCAGCCAAGGGACAGGTCCCAATCAGCCCCAGCATTTT CASSQGTGPNQPQHF
- - TRBJ2-1 TRBV6-1 TGTGCCAGCAGTAAGGACCTAGCCTACAAGGAGCAGTTCTTC CASSKDLAYKEQFF
- - TRBJ2-7 TRBV11-2 TGTGCCAGCAGCTTAGATTCCGACGCCTACGAGCAGTACTTC CASSLDSDAYEQYF
- - TRBJ2-2 TRBV9 TGTGCCAGCAGCCCCTCGGCGGGCCGGGACACCGGGGAGCTGTTTTTT CASSPSAGRDTGELFF
few TRBD2 TRBJ2-7 TRBV20-1 TGCAGTGCTAGAGCCCCCGGACTAGCGACCCGTCCCTACGAGCAGTACTTC CSARAPGLATRPYEQYF
few TRBD1 TRBJ2-7 TRBV5-6 TGTGCCAGCAGCCCCACCCGGGACAGGGACGTTCAGTACTTC CASSPTRDRDVQYF
- - TRBJ1-4 TRBV5-6 TGTGCCAGCAGCTTGACGCAGAATGAAAAACTGTTTTTT CASSLTQNEKLFF
- - TRBJ1-5 TRBV7-2 TGTGCCAGCAGCTTAGGCAGGACAAACAATCAGCCCCAGCATTTT CASSLGRTNNQPQHF
many TRBD2 TRBJ2-1 TRBV6-2/TRBV6-3 TGTGCCAGCAGTTACTCGGGTCTAGCGGGGATCTACAATGAGCAGTTCTTC CASSYSGLAGIYNEQFF
- - TRBJ1-4 TRBV6-5 TGTGCCAGCAGTTACTTCGAGGGCCCAACTAATGAAAAACTGTTTTTT CASSYFEGPTNEKLFF
- - TRBJ1-1 TRBV20-1 TGCAGTGCTAGAGATTGGAGAGGGAGTAACACTGAAGCTTTCTTT CSARDWRGSNTEAFF
few TRBD2 TRBJ2-5 TRBV3-1 TGTGCCAGCAGCGGCCCCGGGACTAGTCAAGAGACCCAGTACTTC CASSGPGTSQETQYF
- - TRBJ2-5 TRBV20-1 TGCAGTGCTAGAGAAGACAGAACTGGGACCCAGTACTTC CSAREDRTGTQYF
- TRBD2 TRBJ2-5 TRBV5-5 TGTGCCAGCAGCTTGGCGACGGGGGGGCCTGAGACCCAGTACTTC CASSLATGGPETQYF
few - TRBJ2-3 TRBV21-1 TGTGCCAGCAGCAAAGGAAGAGCCCCAGATACGCAGTATTTT CASSKGRAPDTQYF
few TRBD2 TRBJ2-7 TRBV20-1 TGCAGTGCTAAGGCCAGCGGACGGGGGGTCGAGCAGTACTTC CSAKASGRGVEQYF
many - TRBJ2-7 TRBV29-1 TGCAGCGCAGCCACAGTGAACGAGCAGTACTTC CSAATVNEQYF
few TRBD1 TRBJ2-5 TRBV6-1 TGTGCCAGCAGTAGGGGACAGGGGGTTGGAGAGACCCAGTACTTC CASSRGQGVGETQYF
- - TRBJ2-4 TRBV5-8 TGTGCCAGCAGCTTGATAGGGGAAGCCAAAGACATTCAGTACTTC CASSLIGEAKDIQYF
- TRBD1 TRBJ2-7 TRBV5-1 TGCGCCAGCAGCTTGGGGGCAGGGGGCCTCGGCAACGAGCAGTACTTC CASSLGAGGLGNEQYF